The next 17 T cell receptor beta chains were all read from a single sample in a study of molecular identifiers for immune sequencing clone quantification. TCRdb re-derived calls from the PCR reads in MiXCR, one entry per CDR3 protein. The profile covers around 480,000 distinct CDR3 sequences, with around 23% appearing a single time and around 0.76% taken by the ten largest. Sequencing was done on a sample of naive CD8+ T cells from blood, with Jurkat cell RNA spiked in. Subset: FACS-sorted CD8+CD4-CCR7+CD45RA+ naive T cells. These receptors all stem from a human donor in good health. Some libraries in this study had Jurkat cell RNA spiked in.

This clonotype was picked up many times. The CDR3 DNA reads TGTGCCAGCAGCTTATTGGAGAAGAACACCGGGGAGCTGTTTTTT. It encodes CASSLLEKNTGELFF. This rearrangement joins TRBV7-9 to TRBJ2-2; D uncertain. The CDR3 covers 15 residues. The V end lost 2 bases, the J end lost 1 base, and 8 bases lay between the germline ends. Germline assignment: CDR1 SEHNR and CDR2 FQNEAQ (reference sequence).

CDR3 region: CASSFRGGANEQFF. The CDR3, as DNA: TGTGCCAGCAGCTTTCGCGGGGGGGCGAATGAGCAGTTCTTC. The chain uses TRBV11-3 and TRBJ2-1; 9 bases agree with TRBD2. V was clipped by 3 bases and J by 7 bases; unmatched bases: 4. From germline, CDR1 is SGHNT and CDR2 YENEEA. The CDR3 has 14 residues.

V is TRBV19 and J is TRBJ2-7; 7 bases map to TRBD2. There are 15 residues in the CDR3. With V trimmed by 4 bases and J by 3 bases, 9 bases remained unmatched. CDR1 is LNHDA and CDR2 is SQIVND in the germline V gene (reference sequence). The CDR3 loop reads CASSTIGRTLYEQYF. CDR3 bases: TGTGCCAGTAGTACAATCGGGAGGACCCTCTACGAGCAGTACTTC. The variable domain in full, completed from reference TRBV19 and TRBJ2-7, reads DGGITQSPKYLFRKEGQNVTLSCEQNLNHDAMYWYRQDPGQGLRLIYYSQIVNDFQKGDIAEGYSVSREKKESFPLTVTSAQKNPTAFYLCASSTIGRTLYEQYFGPGTRLTVT.

This clonotype has at least ten counts. V usage is TRBV20-1 and J usage is TRBJ2-7; D tentatively fits TRBD1 or TRBD2 (6 bases each). Germline V lookup: CDR1 DFQATT, CDR2 SNEGSKA (reference sequence). The CDR3 covers 13 residues. The V end lost 6 bases, the J end lost 4 bases, and 16 bases lay between the germline ends. CDR3 in DNA: TGCAGTGCCCGAGGGGGGTCTCGTTACGAGCAGTACTTC. This codes for CSARGGSRYEQYF.

The chain carries TRBV6-5 and TRBJ1-2; the D gene is possibly TRBD1 (5 bases). V lost 0 bases and J 9 bases, leaving 14 bases between the germline ends. The CDR3 totals 14 residues. Germline loops: CDR1 MNHEY, CDR2 SVGAGI. CDR3 residues: CASSYSISRGSYTF. For the CDR3, the DNA is TGTGCCAGCAGTTACTCGATTTCAAGGGGAAGCTACACCTTC.

This clonotype was detected ten times or more. The V and J genes are TRBV27 and TRBJ2-3, with no clear D. Germline V gives CDR1 MNHEY, CDR2 SMNVEV (reference sequence). This CDR3 is built from 12 residues. Trimming removed 4 bases at V and 8 bases at J, with 10 bases between. The DNA for the CDR3 is TGTGCCAGCAGTTCCCGGTTAGCTACGCAGTATTTT. Amino acid sequence: CASSSRLATQYF.

The sample holds many counts of this clonotype. The CDR3 region has the DNA TGTGCCAGCAGCGATAGCGGGAGTTCCTACGAGCAGTACTTC. Amino acid sequence: CASSDSGSSYEQYF. This chain connects TRBV7-9 to TRBJ2-7; 9 bases line up with TRBD2. Germline V gene lookup returns CDR1 SEHNR and CDR2 FQNEAQ (reference sequence). The CDR3 spans 14 residues. The ends lost 5 bases at V and 1 base at J; junction bases unmatched: 3.

The chain recombines TRBV7-9 with TRBJ2-7; 9 bases agree with TRBD1. The ends lost 5 bases at V and 5 bases at J; junction bases unmatched: 7. In germline, CDR1 is SEHNR, CDR2 FQNEAQ (reference sequence). The CDR3 contains 14 residues. CDR3 protein: CASSTGDRVHEQYF. In DNA, the CDR3 is TGTGCCAGCAGCACCGGGGACAGGGTCCACGAGCAGTACTTC. Using reference TRBV7-9 and TRBJ2-7 for the parts outside the CDR3, the full variable domain is DTGVSQNPRHKITKRGQNVTFRCDPISEHNRLYWYRQTLGQGPEFLTYFQNEAQLEKSRLLSDRFSAERPKGSFSTLEIQRTEQGDSAMYLCASSTGDRVHEQYFGPGTRLTVT.

The V and J genes are TRBV21-1 and TRBJ2-3; the D call of TRBD2 is as the table states it, not checked on the DNA. TRBV21-1 is reported as a pseudogene. This CDR3 region has 14 residues. DNA of the CDR3: TGTGCCAGCAGCACCCCGGGCCCGCCCGCTCCGCAGTATTTT. As protein: CASSTPGPPAPQYF.

This chain links TRBV20-1 with TRBJ2-7; D may be TRBD2 (5 bases). The CDR3 spans 16 residues. The germline gives CDR1 DFQATT, CDR2 SNEGSKA (reference sequence). The V end was cut by 1 base, the J end by 2 bases, with 18 bases between. CDR3 in amino acids: CSARVVAGRHAYEQYF. CDR3 DNA sequence: TGCAGTGCTAGAGTAGTCGCGGGCCGCCATGCCTACGAGCAGTACTTC.

This clonotype was counted only a few times. One end of the junction is discordant with germline, which a read error may explain. V gene TRBV4-3 combines with J gene TRBJ2-5, with 8 bases matching TRBD2. The CDR3 extends over 14 amino acids. The germline V gene has CDR1 LGHNA and CDR2 YSLEER. This CDR3 is CASSQGTSQGTQYF. The CDR3 nucleotides read TGCGCCAGCAGCCAAGGGACTAGCCAAGGGACCCAGTACTTC.

The chain employs TRBV30 and TRBJ1-1; D is ambiguous. Trimming took off 1 base at V and 8 bases at J, with 11 bases between the two ends. Germline-derived CDR1 and CDR2 are GTSNPN and SVGIG (reference sequence). The CDR3 is made up of 12 amino acids. This CDR3 is CAWSAPGPEAFF. Here the CDR3 DNA reads TGTGCCTGGAGTGCTCCGGGCCCCGAAGCTTTCTTT.

The CDR3: CASSQWTEIYGYTF. The CDR3 region has the DNA TGTGCCAGCAGCCAATGGACCGAAATCTATGGCTACACCTTC. This chain uses TRBV14 with TRBJ1-2; D is unclear. V dropped 2 bases and J dropped 4 bases, with 11 bases sitting between them. This CDR3 comprises 14 residues. CDR1 is SGHDN, CDR2 FVKESK, per germline.

The chain employs TRBV19 and TRBJ1-5, with TRBD1 as a possible D gene (5 bases). CDR1 and CDR2 (germline): LNHDA, SQIVND (reference sequence). V lost 5 bases and J 1 base, leaving 15 bases between the germline ends. The length of the CDR3 is 16 residues. This CDR3 reads CASSPQGGVSNQPQHF. The CDR3 DNA reads TGTGCCAGTAGTCCACAAGGAGGGGTAAGCAATCAGCCCCAGCATTTT.

This chain's CDR3 is CASSSIWGAHEQFF. CDR3 nucleotide sequence: TGTGCCAGCAGTTCTATTTGGGGGGCACATGAGCAGTTCTTC. The gene calls are TRBV27 and TRBJ2-1; either TRBD1 or TRBD2 may supply D (6 bases each). Per germline, CDR1 MNHEY and CDR2 SMNVEV (reference sequence). With 4 bases removed from V and 8 bases from J, the gap between germline ends came to 15 bases. CDR3 size: 14 residues.

Worth noting for this clonotype: This may be a read error: a much more frequent sequence differs by one nucleotide. The V gene is TRBV6-1, the J gene TRBJ1-1, with no clear D. The CDR3 has 14 amino acids. Trimming removed 3 bases at V and 4 bases at J, with 12 bases between. Per the germline V gene, CDR1 is MNHNS and CDR2 is SASEGT. The CDR3 here is CASSDDSMSTEAFF. CDR3 coding DNA: TGTGCCAGCAGTGACGATTCAATGAGCACTGAAGCTTTCTTT.

The chain has TRBV19 and TRBJ2-1; D gene ambiguous. The CDR3 sequence is 14 residues long. V was trimmed by 5 bases and J by 8 bases, leaving 16 bases between them. Germline CDR1 LNHDA, CDR2 SQIVND (reference sequence). DNA of the CDR3: TGTGCCAGTAGTCCCGGCTTCGCAACCGATGAGCAGTTCTTC. Its protein is CASSPGFATDEQFF.